A selection of T cell receptor beta chains follows, all from one sample in a study of long-term antiretroviral therapy in people with HIV. TCRdb's copy holds only in-frame clones and misses some; the assay was immunoSEQ multiplex PCR. The sample lists fewer than 25,000 clones; about 88% were seen once. The sequencing used unsorted PBMCs, collected 2.3 years after starting antiretroviral therapy. Receptors were obtained from a man aged 55 to 70 with HIV. Each CDR3 is given with its conserved first and last residue. Each record gives: V gene, CDR3 length, CDR3 protein.

>TRBV7-3|15
CASSPTGGYTGELFF
>TRBV29-1|11
CSGGNQETQYF
>TRBV5-1|14
CASRISTTSYEQYF
>TRBV11-1|13
CASGARARNEQFF
>TRBV9|16
CASSVRLGAGTGELFF
>TRBV5-1|18
CASSPRASGGRDTYEQYF
>TRBV9|17
CASSVERTGGNTDTQYF
>TRBV7-3|13
CASSLTIWETQYF
>TRBV7-9|12
CASSLLDNEQFF
>TRBV6-5|14
CASSPGAGRSGYTF
>TRBV28|15
CASSFLSGGGDTQYF
>TRBV9|16
CASSVEPGRIQETQYF
>TRBV7-9|16
CASSWRLAGHTGELLF
>TRBV18|14
CASSLSQGNEKLFF
>TRBV10-3|16
CAIRATSGGDVYEQYF
>TRBV30|14
CAWSVPSFNQPQHF
>TRBV7-6|14
CASSLGGLLGEQYF
>TRBV19|11
CASNGFGEQFF
>TRBV2|14
CASLRGQTPYEQYF
>TRBV6-1|17
CASSEVYSHSGANVLTF
>TRBV11-1|14
CASSFDRAGEKLFF
>TRBV5-5|16
CASSLAGSVGNTEAFF
>TRBV6-1|14
CASRRADLGPRQFF
>TRBV5-1|15
CASSLYGTAEETQYF
>TRBV11-2|19
CASSLGVRHTPSGANVLTF
>TRBV20-1|10
CSAVDNEQFF
>TRBV5-6|15
CASSLRVSGYNEQFF
>TRBV7-9|14
CASLASGIYNEQFF
>TRBV19|16
CASKERLAGVLDTQYF
>TRBV18|16
CASSLVGLELQETQYF
>TRBV5-5|15
CASSTRTGGEYGYTF
>TRBV7-8|17
CASSLFRTSGGTDTQYF
>TRBV5-6|17
CASSLVSLSSYNSPLHF
>TRBV28|13
CASSPQFRTKAFF
>TRBV5-1|15
CASSLGTSGSYEQYF
>TRBV19|15
CASSRPGRGNQPQHF
>TRBV23-1|14
CASSPQPKTREAFF
>TRBV18|13
CASSPGQYYEQYF
>TRBV19|13
CASKGDPNQPQHF
>TRBV7-2|14
CASSSDFMNTEAFF
>TRBV27|17
CASSPHQITRGAGTQYF
>TRBV7-7|15
CASSPGLAAPGEQFF
>TRBV10-1|16
CASSESDSGGADTQYF
>TRBV5-1|14
CATRDRDLSGELFF
>TRBV7-2|13
CASSWLVQETQYF
>TRBV7-2|14
CASSQGTGVYEQYF
>TRBV9|15
CASSPVGGRSYEQYF
>TRBV7-2|16
CASSLIPPGVGTEAFF
>TRBV11-1|18
CASSPGALAGVFTDTQYF
>TRBV30|13
CAWSRQDNEKLFF
>TRBV2|15
CASSDLTGGQETQYF